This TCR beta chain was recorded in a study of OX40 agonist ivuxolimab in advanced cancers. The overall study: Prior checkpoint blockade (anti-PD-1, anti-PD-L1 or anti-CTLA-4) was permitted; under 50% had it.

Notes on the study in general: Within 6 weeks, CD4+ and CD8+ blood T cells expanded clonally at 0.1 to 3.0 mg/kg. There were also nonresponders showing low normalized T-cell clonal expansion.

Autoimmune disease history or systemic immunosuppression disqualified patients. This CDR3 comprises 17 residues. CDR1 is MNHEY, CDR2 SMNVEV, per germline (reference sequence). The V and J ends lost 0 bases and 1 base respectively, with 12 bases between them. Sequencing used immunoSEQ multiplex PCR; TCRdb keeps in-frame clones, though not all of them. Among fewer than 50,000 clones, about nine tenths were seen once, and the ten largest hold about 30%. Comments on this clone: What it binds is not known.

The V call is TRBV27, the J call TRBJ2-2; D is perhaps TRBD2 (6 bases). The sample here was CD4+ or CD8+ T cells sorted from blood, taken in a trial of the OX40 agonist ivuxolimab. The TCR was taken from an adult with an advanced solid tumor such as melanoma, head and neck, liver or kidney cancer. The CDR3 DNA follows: TGTGCCAGCAGTTTATCCTGGAGGCGGGAGAACACCGGGGAGCTGTTTTTT. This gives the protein CASSLSWRRENTGELFF.